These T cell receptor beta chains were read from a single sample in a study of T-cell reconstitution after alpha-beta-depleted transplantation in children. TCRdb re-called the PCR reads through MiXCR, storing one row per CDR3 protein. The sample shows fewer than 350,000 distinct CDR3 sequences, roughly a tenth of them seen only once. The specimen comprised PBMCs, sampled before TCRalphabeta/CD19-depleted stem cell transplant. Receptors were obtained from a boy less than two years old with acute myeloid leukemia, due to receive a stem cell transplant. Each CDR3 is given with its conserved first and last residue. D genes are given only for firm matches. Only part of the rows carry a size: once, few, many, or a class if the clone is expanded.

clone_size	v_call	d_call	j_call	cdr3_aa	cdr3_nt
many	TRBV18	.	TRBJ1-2	CASSPEVRDGYTF	TGTGCCAGCTCACCTGAAGTAAGGGATGGCTACACCTTC
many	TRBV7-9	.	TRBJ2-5	CASSLTVAQGETQYF	TGTGCCAGCAGCTTAACTGTGGCGCAGGGAGAGACCCAGTACTTC
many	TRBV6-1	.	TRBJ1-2	CASSLQGWGYTF	TGTGCCAGCAGTCTACAGGGATGGGGCTACACCTTC
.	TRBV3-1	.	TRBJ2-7	CATSQDTYEQYF	TGTGCCACCAGCCAAGACACCTACGAGCAGTACTTC
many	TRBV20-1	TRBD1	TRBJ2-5	CSALGQGQETQYF	TGCAGTGCCCTTGGACAGGGGCAAGAGACCCAGTACTTC
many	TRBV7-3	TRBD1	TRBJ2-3	CASSPTGVVTDTQYF	TGTGCCAGCAGTCCGACAGGGGTGGTCACAGATACGCAGTATTTT
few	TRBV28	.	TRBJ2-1	CASSLPPRDALNEQFF	TGTGCCAGCAGTTTACCGCCGCGTGATGCCCTCAATGAGCAGTTCTTC
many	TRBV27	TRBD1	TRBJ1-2	CASSLSTGDYGYTF	TGTGCCAGCAGTTTATCCACAGGGGACTATGGCTACACCTTC
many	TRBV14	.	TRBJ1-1	CASSQVRSVELGYMNTEAFF	TGTGCCAGCAGCCAAGTTAGAAGCGTCGAACTGGGGTACATGAACACTGAAGCTTTCTTT
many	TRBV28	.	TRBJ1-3	CASSWGSGGNTIYF	TGTGCCAGCAGCTGGGGCTCGGGAGGAAACACCATATATTTT
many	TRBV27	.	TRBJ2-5	CASSFDRETQYF	TGTGCCAGCAGTTTCGATCGGGAGACCCAGTACTTC
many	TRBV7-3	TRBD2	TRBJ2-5	CASSYGPAGAFQETQYF	TGTGCCAGCAGCTACGGACCAGCGGGGGCCTTCCAAGAGACCCAGTACTTC
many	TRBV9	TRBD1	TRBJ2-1	CASSQGADEQFF	TGTGCCAGCAGCCAGGGGGCGGATGAGCAGTTCTTC
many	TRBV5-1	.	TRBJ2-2	CASSLGNTGELFF	TGCGCCAGCAGCTTGGGGAACACCGGGGAGCTGTTTTTT
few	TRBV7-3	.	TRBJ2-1	CASSLSSAASYNEQFF	TGTGCCAGCAGCTTATCGTCGGCAGCCTCCTACAATGAGCAGTTCTTC
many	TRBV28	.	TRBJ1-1	CASSWTPWNTEAFF	TGTGCCAGCAGTTGGACACCCTGGAACACTGAAGCTTTCTTT
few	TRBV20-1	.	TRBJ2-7	CSASGRPPHEQYF	TGCAGTGCTAGTGGTCGGCCGCCCCACGAGCAGTACTTC
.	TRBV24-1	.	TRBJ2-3	CATSDFPGLNHTDTQYF	TGTGCCACCAGTGACTTTCCGGGCCTGAATCACACAGATACGCAGTATTTT
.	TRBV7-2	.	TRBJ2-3	CASSSIAYTQYF	TGTGCCAGCAGCTCCATAGCGTATACGCAGTATTTT
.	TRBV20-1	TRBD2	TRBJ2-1	CCTNFKTSGRDNEQFF	TGCTGTACTAACTTCAAAACTAGCGGGAGAGACAATGAGCAGTTCTTC
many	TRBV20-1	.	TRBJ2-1	CSARGISSYNEQFF	TGCAGTGCTAGGGGAATAAGCTCCTACAATGAGCAGTTCTTC
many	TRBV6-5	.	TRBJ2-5	CASSYRGPSGEETQYF	TGTGCCAGCAGTTACAGGGGGCCCTCGGGGGAAGAGACCCAGTACTTC
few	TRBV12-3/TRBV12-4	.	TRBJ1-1	CASSDGVITFF	TGTGCCAGCAGTGACGGGGTAATAACTTTCTTT
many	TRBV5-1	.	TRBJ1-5	CASSLRGDRNQPQHF	TGCGCCAGCAGCTTGCGAGGGGATCGCAATCAGCCCCAGCATTTT
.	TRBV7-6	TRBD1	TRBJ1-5	CASSLGGDRNNQPQHF	TGTGCCAGCAGCTTAGGAGGGGACAGGAACAATCAGCCCCAGCATTTT
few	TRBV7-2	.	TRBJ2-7	CASSSRDSEALEQYF	TGTGCCAGCAGCTCCCGGGACTCCGAAGCTCTCGAGCAGTACTTC
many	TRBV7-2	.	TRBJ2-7	CASSLDVFGTYEQYF	TGTGCCAGCAGCTTAGACGTCTTTGGGACCTACGAGCAGTACTTC
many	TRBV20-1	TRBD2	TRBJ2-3	CSARVPLLAGGRGDTQYF	TGCAGTGCTAGAGTTCCCCTACTAGCGGGGGGGCGAGGGGATACGCAGTATTTT
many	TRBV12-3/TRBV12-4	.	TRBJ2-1	CASRRDFRSYNEQFF	TGTGCCAGCAGGCGGGACTTTCGCTCCTACAATGAGCAGTTCTTC
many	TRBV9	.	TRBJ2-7	CASSRDLSYEQYF	TGTGCCAGCAGTCGGGACCTATCCTACGAGCAGTACTTC
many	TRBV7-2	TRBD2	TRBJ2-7	CASSLGGGGADEQYF	TGTGCCAGCAGCTTAGGGGGCGGGGGGGCAGACGAGCAGTACTTC
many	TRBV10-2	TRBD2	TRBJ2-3	CASKLVAGSDTQYF	TGCGCCAGCAAGTTAGTAGCGGGATCAGATACGCAGTATTTT
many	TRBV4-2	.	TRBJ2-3	CASSQDGGIPTDTQYF	TGTGCCAGCAGCCAAGATGGCGGGATCCCCACAGATACGCAGTATTTT
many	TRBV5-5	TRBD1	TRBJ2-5	CASSPGQGQETQYF	TGTGCCAGCAGCCCGGGACAGGGTCAAGAGACCCAGTACTTC
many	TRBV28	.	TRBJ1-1	CASTQTDGRISEAFF	TGTGCCAGCACCCAGACCGACGGACGTATTTCTGAAGCTTTCTTT
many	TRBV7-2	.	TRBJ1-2	CASSLAAVTNYGYTF	TGTGCCAGCAGCTTAGCGGCAGTTACTAACTATGGCTACACCTTC
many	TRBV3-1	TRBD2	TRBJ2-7	CASSHGLAGRLSYEQYF	TGTGCCAGCAGCCATGGTCTAGCGGGACGCCTCTCCTACGAGCAGTACTTC
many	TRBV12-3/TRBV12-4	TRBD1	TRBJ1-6	CASSPWDRGSPLHF	TGTGCCAGCAGTCCCTGGGACAGGGGGTCACCCCTCCACTTT
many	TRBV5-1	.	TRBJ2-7	CASSFQPSYEQYF	TGCGCCAGCAGCTTCCAGCCCTCCTACGAGCAGTACTTC
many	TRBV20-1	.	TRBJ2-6	CSARRGLLSGANVLTF	TGCAGTGCTAGACGGGGACTGCTCTCTGGGGCCAACGTCCTGACTTTC
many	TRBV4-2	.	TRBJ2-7	CASSQGTAGASYEQYF	TGTGCCAGCAGCCAAGGGACGGCGGGGGCGTCTTACGAGCAGTACTTC
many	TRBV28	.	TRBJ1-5	CASRSPRGVSNQPQHF	TGTGCCAGCAGATCCCCGAGGGGGGTTAGCAATCAGCCCCAGCATTTT
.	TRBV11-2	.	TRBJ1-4	CASSLDPGLNEKLFF	TGTGCCAGCAGCTTAGATCCAGGGCTCAATGAAAAACTGTTTTTT
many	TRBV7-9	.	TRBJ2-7	CASSLGLANYEQYF	TGTGCCAGCAGCTTAGGGCTAGCGAACTACGAGCAGTACTTC
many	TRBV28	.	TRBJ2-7	CASSSFPGTASYEQYF	TGTGCCAGCAGTTCCTTCCCCGGGACGGCATCCTACGAGCAGTACTTC
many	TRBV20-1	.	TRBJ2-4	CSVGQSLAKNIQYF	TGCAGTGTGGGGCAGTCTCTAGCCAAAAACATTCAGTACTTC
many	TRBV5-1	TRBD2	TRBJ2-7	CASSLLAGEIGSYEQYF	TGCGCCAGCAGCTTGCTAGCGGGAGAAATCGGATCCTACGAGCAGTACTTC
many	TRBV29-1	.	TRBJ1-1	CSVEHRQGETEAFF	TGCAGCGTTGAGCACCGACAAGGGGAAACTGAAGCTTTCTTT
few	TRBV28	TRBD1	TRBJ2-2	CASSARTGTTGELFF	TGTGCCAGCAGTGCCCGGACAGGGACGACCGGGGAGCTGTTTTTT
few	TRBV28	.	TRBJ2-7	CASSLNRPGQYF	TGTGCCAGCAGTTTAAACCGTCCGGGGCAGTACTTC
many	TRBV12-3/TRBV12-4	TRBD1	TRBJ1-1	CASSLGTGGEAFF	TGTGCCAGCAGCTTAGGGACAGGGGGCGAAGCTTTCTTT
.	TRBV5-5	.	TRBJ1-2	CASSLTWTAINYGYNF	TGTGCCAGCAGCTTGACATGGACGGCGATTAACTATGGCTACAACTTC
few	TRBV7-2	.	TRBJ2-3	CASSPHLVQDTQYF	TGTGCCAGCAGCCCACATTTAGTCCAAGATACGCAGTATTTT
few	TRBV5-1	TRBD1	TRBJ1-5	CASSLGTLPGQGQPQHF	TGCGCCAGCAGCTTGGGGACCCTCCCGGGACAGGGCCAGCCCCAGCATTTT
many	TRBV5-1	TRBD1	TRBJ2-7	CASSSPRDRAYEQYF	TGCGCCAGCAGCTCCCCTCGGGACAGGGCCTACGAGCAGTACTTC
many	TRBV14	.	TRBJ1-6	CASSQDMWGIRPLHF	TGTGCCAGCAGCCAAGATATGTGGGGAATAAGACCCCTCCACTTT
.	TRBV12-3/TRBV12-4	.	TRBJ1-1	CASRRGYVNTEAFF	TGTGCCAGCAGGAGAGGGTACGTGAACACTGAAGCTTTCTTT